Listed below are T cell receptor beta chains from one sample, sequenced in a study of CD8 T cells in Susac syndrome. TCRdb processed the immunoSEQ multiplex PCR reads anew with MiXCR; each CDR3 protein has one entry. The data contain roughly 120,000 distinct CDR3 sequences, roughly 94% of them singletons. The specimen was CD4+ T cells from PBMCs. These receptors originate from a human donor with multiple sclerosis. The CDR3 runs from the conserved cysteine through the conserved F or W. Each record gives: J gene, V gene, CDR3 length, CDR3 protein.

TRBJ2-7 | TRBV5-1 | 14 | CASSSGDTSREQYF
TRBJ2-7 | TRBV6-5 | 13 | CASRTGPTYEQYF
TRBJ2-5 | TRBV5-4 | 14 | CASSLESAGGTQYF
TRBJ1-5 | TRBV19 | 12 | CASSIRAQPQHF
TRBJ2-5 | TRBV12-3/TRBV12-4 | 13 | CASSLLRGETQYF
TRBJ1-1 | TRBV3-1 | 13 | CASSQQVNTEAFF
TRBJ2-1 | TRBV12-3/TRBV12-4 | 13 | CASSLGPQGEQFF
TRBJ2-7 | TRBV7-2 | 16 | CASSLGLGGRLPEQYF
TRBJ2-6 | TRBV29-1 | 15 | CSTGTGPSGANVLTF
TRBJ2-5 | TRBV5-4 | 14 | CASSLQGAVETQYF
TRBJ1-2 | TRBV27 | 17 | CASSLFFGGETVSGYTF
TRBJ1-1 | TRBV5-1 | 16 | CASSLARLTVSAEAFF
TRBJ2-7 | TRBV7-2 | 14 | CASSPLGAGDEQYF
TRBJ1-1 | TRBV5-1 | 12 | CASSFDETEAFF
TRBJ2-2 | TRBV12-3/TRBV12-4 | 13 | CASSLRGGGELFF
TRBJ2-6 | TRBV20-1 | 14 | CSATQGAGANVLTF
TRBJ2-1 | TRBV12-3/TRBV12-4 | 14 | CASSLKSGYNEQFF
TRBJ2-7 | TRBV20-1 | 12 | CSASGTGYEQYF
TRBJ2-3 | TRBV19 | 11 | CAALSGTTQYF
TRBJ1-2 | TRBV6-5 | 14 | CASSYGTGGYGYTF
TRBJ2-7 | TRBV29-1 | 14 | CSVRPKLRNTEQYF
TRBJ1-2 | TRBV7-2 | 12 | CASSLDGNGYTF
TRBJ2-4 | TRBV20-1 | 15 | CSAPQGAGAKNIQYF
TRBJ2-7 | TRBV2 | 14 | CASSGGRLTYEQYF
TRBJ2-7 | TRBV27 | 15 | CASTPSTGDGYEQYF
TRBJ2-7 | TRBV4-1 | 15 | CASSQGAVLSYEQYF
TRBJ2-6 | TRBV7-9 | 18 | CASSLRNRGSSGANVLTF